This T cell receptor (beta chain) was recorded in a study of cytomegalovirus exposure and HLA in healthy donors. A multiplex PCR was run with 60 Vbeta primers and 13 Jbeta primers. TCRdb's copy holds only in-frame clones and misses some; the assay was immunoSEQ multiplex PCR. The table has roughly 130,000 clones, 82% seen once; the top ten hold about 1.2%. The CDR3 sequence is 14 residues long. Per the germline V gene, CDR1 is SNHLY and CDR2 is FYNNEI. V dropped 7 bases and J dropped 2; count of bases not matched to a gene: 4. Specimen: PBMCs. The TCR originated in a boy younger than 18 in good health and CMV-seronegative. This chain joins TRBV2 and TRBJ2-7; 11 bases agree with TRBD2. CDR3 sequence reads: CASIPGLAAYEQYF. The CDR3 coding sequence is TGTGCCAGCATTCCGGGACTAGCGGCCTACGAGCAGTACTTC.